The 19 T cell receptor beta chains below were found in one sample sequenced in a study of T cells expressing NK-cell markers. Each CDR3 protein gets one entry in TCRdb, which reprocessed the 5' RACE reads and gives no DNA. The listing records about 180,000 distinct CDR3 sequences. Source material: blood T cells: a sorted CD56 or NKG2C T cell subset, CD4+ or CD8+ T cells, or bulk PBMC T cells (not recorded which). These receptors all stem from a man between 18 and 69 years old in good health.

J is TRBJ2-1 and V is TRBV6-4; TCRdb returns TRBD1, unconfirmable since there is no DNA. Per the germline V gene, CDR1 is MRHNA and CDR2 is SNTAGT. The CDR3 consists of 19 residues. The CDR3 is CASNDPDRVRWGGQNEQFF.

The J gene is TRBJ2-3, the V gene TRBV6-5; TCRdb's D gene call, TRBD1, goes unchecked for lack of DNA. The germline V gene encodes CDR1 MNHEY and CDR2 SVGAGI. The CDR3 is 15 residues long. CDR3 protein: CASSSTGGSPDTQYF.

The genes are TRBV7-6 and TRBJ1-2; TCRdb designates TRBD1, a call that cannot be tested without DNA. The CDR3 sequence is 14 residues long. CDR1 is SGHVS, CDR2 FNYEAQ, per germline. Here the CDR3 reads CASSLWGGEYGYTF.

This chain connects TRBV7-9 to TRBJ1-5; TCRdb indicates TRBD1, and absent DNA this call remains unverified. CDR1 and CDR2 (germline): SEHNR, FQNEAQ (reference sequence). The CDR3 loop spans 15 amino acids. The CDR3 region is CATSQDSRSNQPQHF.

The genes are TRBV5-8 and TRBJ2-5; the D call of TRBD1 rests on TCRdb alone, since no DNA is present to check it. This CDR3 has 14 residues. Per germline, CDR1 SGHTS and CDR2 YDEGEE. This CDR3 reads CASSSRGGEETQYF. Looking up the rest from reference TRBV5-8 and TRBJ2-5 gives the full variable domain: EAGVTQSPTHLIKTRGQQATLRCSPISGHTSVYWYQQALGLGLQFLLWYDEGEERNRGNFPPRFSGRQFPNYSSELNVNALELEDSALYLCASSSRGGEETQYFGPGTRLLVL.

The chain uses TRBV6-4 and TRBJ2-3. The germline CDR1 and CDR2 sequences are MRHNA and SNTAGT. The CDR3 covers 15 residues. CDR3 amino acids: CASSNSTAYTDTQYF.

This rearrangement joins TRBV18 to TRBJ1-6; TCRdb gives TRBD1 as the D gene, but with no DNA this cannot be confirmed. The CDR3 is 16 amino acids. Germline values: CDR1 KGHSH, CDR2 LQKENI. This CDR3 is CASSAELQGMYSPLHF.

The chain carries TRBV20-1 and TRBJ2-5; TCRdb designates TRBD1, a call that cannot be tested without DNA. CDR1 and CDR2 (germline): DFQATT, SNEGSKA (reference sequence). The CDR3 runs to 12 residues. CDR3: CSATLGGETQYF.

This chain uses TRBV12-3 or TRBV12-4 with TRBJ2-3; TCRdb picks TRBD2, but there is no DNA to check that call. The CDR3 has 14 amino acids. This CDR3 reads CASAIAGGTDTQYF.

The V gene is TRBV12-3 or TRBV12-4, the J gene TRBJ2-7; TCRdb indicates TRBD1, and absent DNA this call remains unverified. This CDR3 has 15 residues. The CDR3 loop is CASSQTTGWLDEQYF.

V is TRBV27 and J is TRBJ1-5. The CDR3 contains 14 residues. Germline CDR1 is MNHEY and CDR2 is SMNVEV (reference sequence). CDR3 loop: CASSFSGSNQPQHF.

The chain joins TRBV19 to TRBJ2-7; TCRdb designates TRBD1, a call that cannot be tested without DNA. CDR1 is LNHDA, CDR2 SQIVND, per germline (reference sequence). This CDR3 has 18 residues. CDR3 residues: CASSISVAGQRAIYEQYF.

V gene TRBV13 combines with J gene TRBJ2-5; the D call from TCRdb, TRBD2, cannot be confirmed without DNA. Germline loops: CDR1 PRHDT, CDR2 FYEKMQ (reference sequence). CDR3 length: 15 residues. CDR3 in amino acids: CASSQGIASPRTQYF.

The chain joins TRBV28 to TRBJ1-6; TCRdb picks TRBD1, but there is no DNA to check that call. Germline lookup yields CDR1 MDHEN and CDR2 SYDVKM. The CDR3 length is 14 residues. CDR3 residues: CASSLTGINSPLHF.

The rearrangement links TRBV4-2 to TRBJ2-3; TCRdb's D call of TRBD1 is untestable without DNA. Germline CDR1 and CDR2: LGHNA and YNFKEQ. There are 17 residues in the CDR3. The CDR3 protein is CASSQLTTGTRINTQYF.

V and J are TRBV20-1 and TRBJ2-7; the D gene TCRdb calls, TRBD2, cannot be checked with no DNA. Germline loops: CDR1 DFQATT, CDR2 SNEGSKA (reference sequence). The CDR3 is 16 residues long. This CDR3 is CSAPTPTSVHSYEQYF.

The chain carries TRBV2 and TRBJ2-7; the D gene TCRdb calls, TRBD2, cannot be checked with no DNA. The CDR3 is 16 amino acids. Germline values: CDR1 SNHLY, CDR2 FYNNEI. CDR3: CASSLSGSGGTYEQYF.

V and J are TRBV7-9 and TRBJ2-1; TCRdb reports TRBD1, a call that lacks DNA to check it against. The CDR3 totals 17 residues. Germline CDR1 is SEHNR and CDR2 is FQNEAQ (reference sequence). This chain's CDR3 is CASSFKLTRPVGNEQFF.

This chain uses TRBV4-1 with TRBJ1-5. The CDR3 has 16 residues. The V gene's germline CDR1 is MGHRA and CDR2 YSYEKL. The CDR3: CASSQVVRTANQPQHF.